This TCR beta chain appears in the sequencing data of a study of blood T cell repertoires in COVID-19. Clinical history reported by participants formed the basis on which cohorts were assigned. Only in-frame clones appear in the TCRdb table, and some are missing; sequencing was by immunoSEQ multiplex PCR. The repertoire includes 150,000 to 190,000 clones, about 88% of them detected once, and 7.3% sits in the top ten. The receptor's source is a man aged 50 to 59 who had recovered from COVID-19. The specimen sequenced was PBMCs or T cells enriched from blood (not recorded which).

This chain's CDR3 is CASSEGQFYGYTF. CDR3 coding DNA: TGTGCCAGCAGTGAAGGACAGTTCTATGGCTACACCTTC. The V gene is TRBV6-1, the J gene TRBJ1-2, with D maybe TRBD1 (5 bases). The CDR3 runs 13 residues. Trimming cost V 1 base and J 4 bases, with 7 bases left between them. Germline CDR1 reads MNHNS; CDR2 reads SASEGT.